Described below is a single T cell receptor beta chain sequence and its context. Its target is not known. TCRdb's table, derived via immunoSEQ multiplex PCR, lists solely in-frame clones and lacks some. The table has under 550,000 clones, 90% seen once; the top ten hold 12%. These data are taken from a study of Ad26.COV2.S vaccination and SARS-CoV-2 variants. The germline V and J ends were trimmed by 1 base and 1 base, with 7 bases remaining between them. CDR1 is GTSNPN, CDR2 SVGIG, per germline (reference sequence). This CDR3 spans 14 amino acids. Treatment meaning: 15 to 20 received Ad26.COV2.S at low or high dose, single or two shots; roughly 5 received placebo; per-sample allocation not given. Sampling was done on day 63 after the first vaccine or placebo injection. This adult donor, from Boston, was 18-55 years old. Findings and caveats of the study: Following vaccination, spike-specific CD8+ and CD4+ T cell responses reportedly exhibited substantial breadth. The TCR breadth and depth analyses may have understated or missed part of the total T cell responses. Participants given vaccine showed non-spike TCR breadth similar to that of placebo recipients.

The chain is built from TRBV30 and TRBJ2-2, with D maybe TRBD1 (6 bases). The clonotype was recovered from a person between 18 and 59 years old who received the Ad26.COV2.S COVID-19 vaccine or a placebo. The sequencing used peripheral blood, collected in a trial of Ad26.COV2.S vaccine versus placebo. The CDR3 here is CAWSGTVNTGELFF. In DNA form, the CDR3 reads TGTGCCTGGAGTGGGACAGTGAACACCGGGGAGCTGTTTTTT.